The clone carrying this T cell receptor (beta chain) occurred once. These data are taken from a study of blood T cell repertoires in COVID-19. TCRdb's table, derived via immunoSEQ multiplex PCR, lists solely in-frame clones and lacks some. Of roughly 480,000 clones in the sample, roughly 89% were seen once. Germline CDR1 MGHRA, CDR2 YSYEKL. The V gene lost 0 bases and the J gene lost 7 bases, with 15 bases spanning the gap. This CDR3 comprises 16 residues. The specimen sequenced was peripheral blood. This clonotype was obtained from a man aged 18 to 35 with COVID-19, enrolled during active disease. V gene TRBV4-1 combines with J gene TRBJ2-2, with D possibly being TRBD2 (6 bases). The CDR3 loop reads CASSQEGRPGYGELFF. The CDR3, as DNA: TGCGCCAGCAGCCAAGAAGGGAGGCCAGGGTACGGGGAGCTGTTTTTT.